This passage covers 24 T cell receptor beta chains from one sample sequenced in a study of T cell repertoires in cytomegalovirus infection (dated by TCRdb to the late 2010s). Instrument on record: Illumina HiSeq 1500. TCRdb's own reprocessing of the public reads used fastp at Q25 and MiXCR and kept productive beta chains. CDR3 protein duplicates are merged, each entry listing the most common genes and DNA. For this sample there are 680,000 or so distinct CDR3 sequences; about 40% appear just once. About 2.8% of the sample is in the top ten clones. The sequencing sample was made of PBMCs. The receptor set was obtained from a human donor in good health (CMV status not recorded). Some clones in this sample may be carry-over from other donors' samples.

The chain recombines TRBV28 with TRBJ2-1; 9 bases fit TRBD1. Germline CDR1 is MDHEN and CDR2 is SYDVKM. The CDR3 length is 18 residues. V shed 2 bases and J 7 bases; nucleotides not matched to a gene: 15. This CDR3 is CASSLITLGTGLENEQFF. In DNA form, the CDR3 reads TGTGCCAGCAGTTTAATCACCCTCGGGACAGGGCTAGAAAATGAGCAGTTCTTC.

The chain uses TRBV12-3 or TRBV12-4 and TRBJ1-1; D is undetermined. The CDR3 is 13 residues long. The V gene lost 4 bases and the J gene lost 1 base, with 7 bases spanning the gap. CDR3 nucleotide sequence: TGTGCCAGCAGTTGGCAGGAGAACACTGAAGCTTTCTTT. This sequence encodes CASSWQENTEAFF.

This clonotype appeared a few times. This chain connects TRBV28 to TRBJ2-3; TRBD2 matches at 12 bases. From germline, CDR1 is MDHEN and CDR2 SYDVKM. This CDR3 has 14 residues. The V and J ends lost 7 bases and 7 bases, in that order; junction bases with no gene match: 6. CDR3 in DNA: TGTGCCAGCACCCCTAGCGGGAGGGCCCATACGCAGTATTTT. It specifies CASTPSGRAHTQYF.

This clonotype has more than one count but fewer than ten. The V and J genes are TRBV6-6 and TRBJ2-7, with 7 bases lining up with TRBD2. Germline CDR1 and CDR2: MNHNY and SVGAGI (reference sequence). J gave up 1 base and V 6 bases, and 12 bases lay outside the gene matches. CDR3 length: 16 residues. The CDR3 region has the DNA TGTGCCAGCAGGCCATCGAGAACTAGCGTTTCCTACGAGCAGTACTTC. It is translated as CASRPSRTSVSYEQYF.

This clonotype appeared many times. The chain's CDR3 is CASSLVAGLSYNEQFF. CDR3 nucleotides: TGTGCCAGCAGCTTGGTCGCGGGCCTCTCCTACAATGAGCAGTTCTTC. The genes are TRBV7-2 and TRBJ2-1; maybe TRBD2 (5 bases). CDR1 and CDR2 from the germline V gene are SGHTA and FQGNSA. The CDR3 has 16 residues. Trimming took 3 bases from V and 0 from J, leaving 12 bases between them.

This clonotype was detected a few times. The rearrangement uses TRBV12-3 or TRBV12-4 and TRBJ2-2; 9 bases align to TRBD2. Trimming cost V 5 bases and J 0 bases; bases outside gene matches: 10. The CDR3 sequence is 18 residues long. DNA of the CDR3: TGTGCCAGCAGTCGAATCCTGCTAGCGGGACCGAACACCGGGGAGCTGTTTTTT. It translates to CASSRILLAGPNTGELFF.

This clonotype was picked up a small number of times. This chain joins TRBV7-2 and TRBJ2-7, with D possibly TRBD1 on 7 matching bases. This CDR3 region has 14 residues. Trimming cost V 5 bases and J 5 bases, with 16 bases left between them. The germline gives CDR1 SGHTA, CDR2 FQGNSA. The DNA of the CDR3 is TGTGCCAGCAGCCGCAGGGGGGAGCGCCACGAGCAGTACTTC. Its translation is CASSRRGERHEQYF.

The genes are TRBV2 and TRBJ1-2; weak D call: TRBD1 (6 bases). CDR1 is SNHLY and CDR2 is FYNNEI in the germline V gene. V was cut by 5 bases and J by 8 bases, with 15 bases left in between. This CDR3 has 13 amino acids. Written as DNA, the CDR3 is TGTGCCAGCAGTATAGAAAACAGGGCAGGCTACACCTTC. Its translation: CASSIENRAGYTF.

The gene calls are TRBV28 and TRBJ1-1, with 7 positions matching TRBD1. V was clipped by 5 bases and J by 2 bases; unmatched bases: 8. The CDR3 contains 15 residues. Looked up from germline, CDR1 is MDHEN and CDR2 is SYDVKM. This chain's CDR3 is CASSTYRDRNTEAFF. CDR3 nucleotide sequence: TGTGCCAGCAGTACTTACCGGGACAGAAACACTGAAGCTTTCTTT. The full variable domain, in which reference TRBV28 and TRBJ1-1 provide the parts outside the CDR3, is DVKVTQSSRYLVKRTGEKVFLECVQDMDHENMFWYRQDPGLGLRLIYFSYDVKMKEKGDIPEGYSVSREKKERFSLILESASTNQTSMYLCASSTYRDRNTEAFFGQGTRLTVV.

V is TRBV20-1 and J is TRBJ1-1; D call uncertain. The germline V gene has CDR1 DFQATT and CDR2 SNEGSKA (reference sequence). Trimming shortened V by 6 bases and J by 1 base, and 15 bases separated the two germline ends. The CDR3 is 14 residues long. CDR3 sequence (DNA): TGCAGTGCCTTTGCTGCGCGGAGGAACACTGAAGCTTTCTTT. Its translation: CSAFAARRNTEAFF.

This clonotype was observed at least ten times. The CDR3 bases are TGTGCCAGCAGCCTTCAGGGGAGAGATACGCAGTATTTT. Residues: CASSLQGRDTQYF. V usage is TRBV7-2 and J usage is TRBJ2-3; TRBD1 might be the D (6 bases). Germline V gene lookup returns CDR1 SGHTA and CDR2 FQGNSA. This CDR3 comprises 13 residues. Trimming shortened V by 5 bases and J by 5 bases, and 11 bases separated the two germline ends.

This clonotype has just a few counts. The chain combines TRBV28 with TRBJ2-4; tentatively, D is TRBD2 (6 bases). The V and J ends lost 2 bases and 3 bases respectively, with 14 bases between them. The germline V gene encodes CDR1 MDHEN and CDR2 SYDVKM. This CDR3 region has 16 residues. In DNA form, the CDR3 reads TGTGCCAGCAGTTTACCAGGGTGGGAGGTCAAAAACATTCAGTACTTC. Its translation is CASSLPGWEVKNIQYF.

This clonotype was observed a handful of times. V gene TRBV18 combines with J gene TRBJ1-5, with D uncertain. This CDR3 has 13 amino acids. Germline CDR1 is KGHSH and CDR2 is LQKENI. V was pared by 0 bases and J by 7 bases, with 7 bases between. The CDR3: CASSPPGDQPQHF. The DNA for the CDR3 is TGTGCCAGCTCACCACCTGGCGACCAGCCCCAGCATTTT. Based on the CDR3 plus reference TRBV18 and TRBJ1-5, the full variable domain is NAGVMQNPRHLVRRRGQEARLRCSPMKGHSHVYWYRQLPEEGLKFMVYLQKENIIDESGMPKERFSAEFPKEGPSILRIQQVVRGDSAAYFCASSPPGDQPQHFGDGTRLSIL.

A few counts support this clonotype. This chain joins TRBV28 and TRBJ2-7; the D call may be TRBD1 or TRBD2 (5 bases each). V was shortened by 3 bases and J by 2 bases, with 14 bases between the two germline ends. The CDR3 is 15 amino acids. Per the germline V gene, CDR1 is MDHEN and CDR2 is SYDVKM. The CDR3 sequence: CASSFPRDVTYEQYF. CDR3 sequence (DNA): TGTGCCAGCAGTTTCCCTAGGGACGTAACCTACGAGCAGTACTTC.

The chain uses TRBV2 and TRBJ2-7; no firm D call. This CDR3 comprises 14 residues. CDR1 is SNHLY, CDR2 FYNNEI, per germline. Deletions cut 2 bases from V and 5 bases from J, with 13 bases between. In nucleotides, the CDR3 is TGTGCCAGCAGTGAATTGAGAAGGCAGAACGAGCAGTACTTC. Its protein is CASSELRRQNEQYF.

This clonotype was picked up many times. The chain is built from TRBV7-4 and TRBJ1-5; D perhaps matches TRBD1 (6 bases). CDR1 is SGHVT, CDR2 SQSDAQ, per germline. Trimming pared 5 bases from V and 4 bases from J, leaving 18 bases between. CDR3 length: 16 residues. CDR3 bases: TGTGCCAGCAGCCCCGGGTCAGGGGACATTAATCAGCCCCAGCATTTT. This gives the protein CASSPGSGDINQPQHF.

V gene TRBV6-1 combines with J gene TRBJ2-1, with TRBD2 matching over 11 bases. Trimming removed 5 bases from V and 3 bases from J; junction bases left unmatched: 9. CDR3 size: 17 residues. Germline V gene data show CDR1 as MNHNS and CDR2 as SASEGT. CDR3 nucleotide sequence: TGTGCCAGCAGTCAGCGACTAGCGGGGAAACTCTACAATGAGCAGTTCTTC. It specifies CASSQRLAGKLYNEQFF.

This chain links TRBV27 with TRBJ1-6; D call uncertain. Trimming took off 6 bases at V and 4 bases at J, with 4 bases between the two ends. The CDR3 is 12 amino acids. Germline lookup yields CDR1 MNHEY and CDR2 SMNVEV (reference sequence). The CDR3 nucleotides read TGTGCCAGCAGCCATTATAATTCACCCCTCCACTTT. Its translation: CASSHYNSPLHF.

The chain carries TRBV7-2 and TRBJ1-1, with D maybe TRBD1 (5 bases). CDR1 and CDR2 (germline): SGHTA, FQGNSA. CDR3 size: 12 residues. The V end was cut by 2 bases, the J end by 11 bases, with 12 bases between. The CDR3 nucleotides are TGTGCCAGCAGCTTAACAGGTTATATCGCTTTCTTT. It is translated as CASSLTGYIAFF.

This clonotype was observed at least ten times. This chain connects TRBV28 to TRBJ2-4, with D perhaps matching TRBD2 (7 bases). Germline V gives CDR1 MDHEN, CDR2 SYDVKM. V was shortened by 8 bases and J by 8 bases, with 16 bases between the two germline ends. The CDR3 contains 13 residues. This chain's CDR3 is CASGWEGVDIQYF. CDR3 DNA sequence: TGTGCCAGCGGGTGGGAGGGGGTGGACATTCAGTACTTC.

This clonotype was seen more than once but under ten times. The DNA for the CDR3 is TGTGCCACCAGTGACCGTTGGGGGGGGACCCAGTACTTC. It specifies CATSDRWGGTQYF. V usage is TRBV24-1 and J usage is TRBJ2-5; 7 nucleotides match TRBD2. The CDR3 loop spans 13 amino acids. Germline V lookup: CDR1 KGHDR, CDR2 SFDVKD. V lost 4 bases, J lost 7 bases, and 5 bases stayed unmatched.

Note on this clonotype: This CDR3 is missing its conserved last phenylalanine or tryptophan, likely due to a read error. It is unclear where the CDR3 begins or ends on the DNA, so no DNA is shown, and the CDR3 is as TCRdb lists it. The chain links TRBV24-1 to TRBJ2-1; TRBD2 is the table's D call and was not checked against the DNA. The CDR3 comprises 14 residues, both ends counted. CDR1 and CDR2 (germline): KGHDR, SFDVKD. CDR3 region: CATSSGFAYNEQLL.

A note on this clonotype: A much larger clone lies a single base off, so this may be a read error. The CDR3 bases are TGTGCCATCAGTGACTCGACAGGGGGCACAGATACGCAGTATTTT. It specifies CAISDSTGGTDTQYF. The gene calls are TRBV6-4 and TRBJ2-3, with 8 bases identical to TRBD1. Germline V gene lookup returns CDR1 MRHNA and CDR2 SNTAGT. The CDR3 is 15 amino acids.

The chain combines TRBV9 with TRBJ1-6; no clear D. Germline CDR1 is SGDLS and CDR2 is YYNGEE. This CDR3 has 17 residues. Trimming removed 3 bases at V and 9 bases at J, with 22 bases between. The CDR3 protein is CASSEGGKMGPGSPLHF. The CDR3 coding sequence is TGTGCCAGCAGCGAAGGTGGGAAAATGGGTCCGGGTTCACCCCTCCACTTT.